This is a list of T cell receptor beta chains from one sample in a study of T cells in Graves' hyperthyroidism and ophthalmopathy. TCRdb independently ran MiXCR on the multiplex PCR reads; one entry per CDR3 protein. This sample has around 700,000 distinct CDR3 sequences, with 15% to 20% found just once. Sequenced sample: blood. The receptor set was obtained from a woman in her forties or fifties with Graves' hyperthyroidism that later progressed to Graves' ophthalmopathy. The CDR3 runs from the conserved cysteine through the conserved F or W.

j_call v_call cdr3_aa
TRBJ2-5 TRBV7-7 CASSVGTGGAETQYF
TRBJ1-2 TRBV3-1 CASSQDVGNVYGYTF
TRBJ1-2 TRBV10-3 CAISESGTGGYHTF
TRBJ1-2 TRBV5-8 CASSVTRYGYTF
TRBJ2-7 TRBV11-3 CASSLIQRSSYEQYF
TRBJ2-7 TRBV6-6 CASSYRATIYEQYF
TRBJ1-3 TRBV12-3/TRBV12-4 CASSMSSSGNTIYF
TRBJ2-1 TRBV29-1 CSAEIAGGLYNEQFF
TRBJ1-2 TRBV5-1 CASSPDKAYGYTF
TRBJ2-7 TRBV2 CASSEMSLTDYEQYF
TRBJ2-2 TRBV25-1 CASSVVGSGELFF
TRBJ2-1 TRBV7-3 CASSSYTGTSGGASINEQFF
TRBJ2-5 TRBV12-3/TRBV12-4 CASSSLAGARETQYF
TRBJ2-7 TRBV6-1 CASSEHRVESYGQYF
TRBJ1-4 TRBV5-5 CASSVLRGGISNEKLFF
TRBJ2-7 TRBV6-5 CASSYQTVSSYEQYF
TRBJ2-1 TRBV15 CATSREGGLWGEQFF
TRBJ2-3 TRBV20-1 CSAIHPETGYADTQYF
TRBJ2-7 TRBV27 CASSDREASYEQYF
TRBJ2-2 TRBV19 CASSLTGSRTGELFF
TRBJ2-3 TRBV5-6 CASSPIGITDTQYF
TRBJ1-2 TRBV27 CASSPRRSGGYTF
TRBJ2-6 TRBV27 CASREGAYSGANVLTF
TRBJ2-7 TRBV20-1 CSASGTGLEQYF
TRBJ1-5 TRBV6-1 CASSELRGAGYSNQPQHF
TRBJ2-7 TRBV5-1 CASSPFAGGDYEQYF
TRBJ1-3 TRBV7-9 CASSLSTAISGNTIYF
TRBJ2-7 TRBV7-3 CASSLTAAGAYEQYF
TRBJ2-5 TRBV12-5 CASGTAQETQYF
TRBJ2-4 TRBV6-1 CASSELGTGDNIQYF
TRBJ2-1 TRBV18 CASSPGGGPHNEQFF
TRBJ1-5 TRBV3-1 CASSQDGSGNQPQHF